This T cell receptor (beta chain) was captured by sequencing in a study of blood T cell repertoires in COVID-19. The overall study: Acute and convalescent COVID-19 samples came from the United States, Italy and Spain.

The CDR3 extends over 20 amino acids. With V trimmed by 0 bases and J by 0 bases, 9 bases remained unmatched. The germline CDR1 and CDR2 sequences are LGHNA and YSLEER. Here immunoSEQ multiplex PCR was the method, and the copy in TCRdb shows in-frame clones only, minus some. The sample has 110,000 or so clones, about 88% seen once. This clonotype was sampled from a middle-aged man with acute or convalescent COVID-19. The sample was peripheral blood. The chain carries TRBV4-3 and TRBJ2-7, with 15 bases fitting TRBD2. Here the CDR3 reads CASSQDVSGTSGGLSYEQYF. The CDR3 DNA is TGCGCCAGCAGCCAAGATGTATCCGGGACTAGCGGGGGGCTCTCCTACGAGCAGTACTTC.